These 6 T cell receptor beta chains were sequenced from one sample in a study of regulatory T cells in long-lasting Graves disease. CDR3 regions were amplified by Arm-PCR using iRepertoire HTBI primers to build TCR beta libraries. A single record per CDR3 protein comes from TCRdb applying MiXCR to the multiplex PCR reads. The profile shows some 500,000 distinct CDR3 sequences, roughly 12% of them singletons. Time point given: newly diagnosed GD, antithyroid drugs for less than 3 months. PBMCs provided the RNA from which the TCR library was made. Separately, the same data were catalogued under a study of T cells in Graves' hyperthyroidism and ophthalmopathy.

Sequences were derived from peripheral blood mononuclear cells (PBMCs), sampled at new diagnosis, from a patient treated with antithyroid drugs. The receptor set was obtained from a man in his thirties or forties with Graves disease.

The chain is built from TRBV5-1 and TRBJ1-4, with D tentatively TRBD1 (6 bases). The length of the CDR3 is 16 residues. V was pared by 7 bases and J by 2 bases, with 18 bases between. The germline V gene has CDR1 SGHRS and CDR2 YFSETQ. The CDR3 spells CASRAPFRGTNEKLFF. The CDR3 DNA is TGCGCCAGCCGCGCCCCATTCAGGGGCACTAATGAAAAACTGTTTTTT.

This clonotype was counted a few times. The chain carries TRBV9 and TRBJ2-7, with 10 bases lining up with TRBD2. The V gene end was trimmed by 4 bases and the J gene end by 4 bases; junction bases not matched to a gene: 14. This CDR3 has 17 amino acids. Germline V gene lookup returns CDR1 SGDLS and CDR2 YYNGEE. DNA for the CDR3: TGTGCCAGCAGCTCCAGACAGTCTAGCGGGAGTTATTACGAGCAGTACTTC. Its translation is CASSSRQSSGSYYEQYF.

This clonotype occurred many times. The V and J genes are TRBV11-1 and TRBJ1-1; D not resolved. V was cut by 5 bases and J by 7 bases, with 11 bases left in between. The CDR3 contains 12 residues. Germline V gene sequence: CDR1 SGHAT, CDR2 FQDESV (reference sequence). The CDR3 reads CASSALGDEAFF. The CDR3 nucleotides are TGTGCCAGCAGCGCGCTCGGGGATGAAGCTTTCTTT. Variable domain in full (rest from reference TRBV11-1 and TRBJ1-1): EAEVAQSPRYKITEKSQAVAFWCDPISGHATLYWYRQILGQGPELLVQFQDESVVDDSQLPKDRFSAERLKGVDSTLKIQPAELGDSAMYLCASSALGDEAFFGQGTRLTVV.

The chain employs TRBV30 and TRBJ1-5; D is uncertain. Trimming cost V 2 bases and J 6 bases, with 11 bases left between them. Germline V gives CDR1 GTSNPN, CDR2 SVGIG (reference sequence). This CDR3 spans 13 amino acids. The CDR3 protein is CAWSIREGQPQHF. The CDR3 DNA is TGTGCCTGGAGTATAAGGGAAGGTCAGCCCCAGCATTTT.

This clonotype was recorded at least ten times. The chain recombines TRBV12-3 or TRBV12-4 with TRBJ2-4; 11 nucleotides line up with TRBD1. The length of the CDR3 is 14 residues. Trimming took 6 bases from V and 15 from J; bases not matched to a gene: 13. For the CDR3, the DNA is TGTGCCAGCAGCTACGGGACAGGGGGGAAGGGGGGGTACTTC. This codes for CASSYGTGGKGGYF.

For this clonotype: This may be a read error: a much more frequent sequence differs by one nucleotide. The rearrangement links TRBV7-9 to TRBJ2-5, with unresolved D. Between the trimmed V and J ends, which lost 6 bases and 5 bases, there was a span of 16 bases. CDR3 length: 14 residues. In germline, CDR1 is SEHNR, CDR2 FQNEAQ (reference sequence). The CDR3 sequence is CASRNGPREETQYF. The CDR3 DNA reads TGTGCCAGCAGAAACGGACCTAGAGAGGAGACCCAGTACTTC.